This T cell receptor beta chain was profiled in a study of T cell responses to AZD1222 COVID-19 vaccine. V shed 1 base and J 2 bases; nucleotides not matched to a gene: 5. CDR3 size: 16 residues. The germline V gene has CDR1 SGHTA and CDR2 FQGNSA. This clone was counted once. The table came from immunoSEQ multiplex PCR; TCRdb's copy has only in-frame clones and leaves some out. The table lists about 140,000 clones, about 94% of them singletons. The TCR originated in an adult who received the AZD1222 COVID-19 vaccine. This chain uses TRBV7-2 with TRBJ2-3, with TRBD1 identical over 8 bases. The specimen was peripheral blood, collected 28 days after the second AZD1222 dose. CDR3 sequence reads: CASSLGRGHITDTQYF. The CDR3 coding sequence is TGTGCCAGCAGCTTAGGCAGGGGGCATATCACAGATACGCAGTATTTT.